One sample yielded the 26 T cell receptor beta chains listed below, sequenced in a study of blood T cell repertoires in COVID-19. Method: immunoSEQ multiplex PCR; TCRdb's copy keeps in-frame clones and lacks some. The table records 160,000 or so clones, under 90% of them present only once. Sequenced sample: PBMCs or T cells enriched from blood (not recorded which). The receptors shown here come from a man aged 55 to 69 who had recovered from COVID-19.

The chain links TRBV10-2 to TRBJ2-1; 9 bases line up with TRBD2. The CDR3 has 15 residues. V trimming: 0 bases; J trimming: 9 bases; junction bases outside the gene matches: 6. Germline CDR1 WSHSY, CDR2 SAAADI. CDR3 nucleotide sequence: TGCGCCAGCAGTGAGTCTAGCGGGAGTGGTGGTGAGCAGTTCTTC. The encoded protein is CASSESSGSGGEQFF.

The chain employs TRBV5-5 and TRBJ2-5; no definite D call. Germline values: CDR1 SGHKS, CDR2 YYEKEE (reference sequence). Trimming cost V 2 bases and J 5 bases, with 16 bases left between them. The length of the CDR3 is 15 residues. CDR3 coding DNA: TGTGCCAGCAGCTTTTACAGTGTGACCATGGAGACCCAGTACTTC. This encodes CASSFYSVTMETQYF.

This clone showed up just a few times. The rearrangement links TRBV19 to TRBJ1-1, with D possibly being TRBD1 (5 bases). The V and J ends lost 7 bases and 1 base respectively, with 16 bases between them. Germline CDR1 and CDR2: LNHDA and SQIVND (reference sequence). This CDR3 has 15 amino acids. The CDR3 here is CASTLGRTQNTEAFF. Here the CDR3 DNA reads TGTGCCAGTACTCTAGGAAGGACACAGAACACTGAAGCTTTCTTT.

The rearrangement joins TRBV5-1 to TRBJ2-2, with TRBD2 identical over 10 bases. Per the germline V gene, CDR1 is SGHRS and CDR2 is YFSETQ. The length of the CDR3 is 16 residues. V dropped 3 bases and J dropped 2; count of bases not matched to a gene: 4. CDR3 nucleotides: TGCGCCAGCAGCTCATGGACTAGCGGAAACACCGGGGAGCTGTTTTTT. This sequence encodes CASSSWTSGNTGELFF.

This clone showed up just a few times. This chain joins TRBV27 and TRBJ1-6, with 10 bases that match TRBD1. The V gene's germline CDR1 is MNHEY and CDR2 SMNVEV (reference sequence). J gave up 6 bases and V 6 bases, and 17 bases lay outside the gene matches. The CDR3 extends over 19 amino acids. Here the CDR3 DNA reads TGTGCCAGCAGAGTTTATACTTGGGGACAGGGGATGGCTAATTCACCCCTCCACTTT. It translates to CASRVYTWGQGMANSPLHF.

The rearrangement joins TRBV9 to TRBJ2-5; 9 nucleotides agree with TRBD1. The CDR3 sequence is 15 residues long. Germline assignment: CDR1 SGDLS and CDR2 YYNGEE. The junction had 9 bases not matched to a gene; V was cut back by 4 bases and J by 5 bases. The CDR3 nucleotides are TGTGCCAGCAGCCTACAAATAGGGACAGGGGAGACCCAGTACTTC. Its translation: CASSLQIGTGETQYF.

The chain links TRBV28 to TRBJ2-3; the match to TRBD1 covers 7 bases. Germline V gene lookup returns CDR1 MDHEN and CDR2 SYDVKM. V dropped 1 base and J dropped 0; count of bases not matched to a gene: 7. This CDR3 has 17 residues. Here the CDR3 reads CASSLYSTGDSTDTQYF. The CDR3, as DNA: TGTGCCAGCAGTTTATACAGTACAGGGGATAGCACAGATACGCAGTATTTT.

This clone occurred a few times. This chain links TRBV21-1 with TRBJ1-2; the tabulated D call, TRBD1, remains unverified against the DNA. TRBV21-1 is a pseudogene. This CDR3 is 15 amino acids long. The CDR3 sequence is CASSNRQGAFYGYTF. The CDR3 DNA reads TGTGCCAGCAGCAACAGACAGGGGGCGTTCTATGGCTACACCTTC.

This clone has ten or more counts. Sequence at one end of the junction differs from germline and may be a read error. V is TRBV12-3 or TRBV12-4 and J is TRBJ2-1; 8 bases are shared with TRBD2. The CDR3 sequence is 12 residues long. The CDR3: CASSLVAGSTLF. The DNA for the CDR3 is TGTGCCAGCAGCCTCGTAGCGGGATCTACACTCTTC.

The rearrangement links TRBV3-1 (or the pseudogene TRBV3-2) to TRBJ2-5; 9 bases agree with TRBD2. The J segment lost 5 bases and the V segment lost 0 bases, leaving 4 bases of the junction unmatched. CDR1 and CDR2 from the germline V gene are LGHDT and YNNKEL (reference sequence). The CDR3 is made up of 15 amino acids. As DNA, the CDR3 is TGTGCCAGCAGCCAAGACCTAGCGGGGCGGGAGACCCAGTACTTC. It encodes CASSQDLAGRETQYF.

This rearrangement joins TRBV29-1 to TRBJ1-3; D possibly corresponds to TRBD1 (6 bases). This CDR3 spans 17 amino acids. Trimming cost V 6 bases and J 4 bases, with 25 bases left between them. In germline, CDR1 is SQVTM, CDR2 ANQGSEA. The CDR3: CSVVFAVRGAGGNTIYF. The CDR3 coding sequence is TGCAGCGTCGTATTCGCTGTTCGGGGGGCAGGGGGAAACACCATATATTTT.

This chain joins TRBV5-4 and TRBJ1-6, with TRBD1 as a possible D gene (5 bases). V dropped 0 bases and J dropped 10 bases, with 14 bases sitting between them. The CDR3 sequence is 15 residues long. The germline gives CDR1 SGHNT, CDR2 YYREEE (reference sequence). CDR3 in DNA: TGTGCCAGCAGCTTGGTGGGGGGGGTCCAATCACCCCTCCACTTT. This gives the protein CASSLVGGVQSPLHF.

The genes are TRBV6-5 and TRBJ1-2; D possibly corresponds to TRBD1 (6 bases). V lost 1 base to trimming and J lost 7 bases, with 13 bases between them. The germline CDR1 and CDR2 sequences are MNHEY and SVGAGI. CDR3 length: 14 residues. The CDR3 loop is CASSYFGGSSGYTF. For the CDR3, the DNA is TGTGCCAGCAGTTACTTTGGGGGCTCGAGTGGCTACACCTTC.

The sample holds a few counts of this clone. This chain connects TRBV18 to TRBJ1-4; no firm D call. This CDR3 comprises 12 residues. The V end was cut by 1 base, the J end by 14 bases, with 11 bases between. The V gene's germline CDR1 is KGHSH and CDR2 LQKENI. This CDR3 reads CASSPLDGGLFF. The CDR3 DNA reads TGTGCCAGCTCACCACTGGATGGAGGGCTGTTTTTT.

CDR3 protein: CASSAQGSTEQYF. The CDR3 coding sequence is TGTGCCAGCAGTGCCCAGGGATCGACAGAGCAGTACTTC. V and J are TRBV6-4 and TRBJ2-7; a weak D match, TRBD1 (5 bases). This CDR3 spans 13 amino acids. The germline V gene encodes CDR1 MRHNA and CDR2 SNTAGT. Trimming took 4 bases from V and 7 from J, leaving 14 bases between them.

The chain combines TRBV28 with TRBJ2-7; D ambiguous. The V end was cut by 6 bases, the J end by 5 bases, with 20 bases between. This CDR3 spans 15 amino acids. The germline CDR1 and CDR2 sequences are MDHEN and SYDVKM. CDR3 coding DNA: TGTGCCAGCAGAGCCTTTGGCGGCCTTACGAACGAGCAGTACTTC. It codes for CASRAFGGLTNEQYF.

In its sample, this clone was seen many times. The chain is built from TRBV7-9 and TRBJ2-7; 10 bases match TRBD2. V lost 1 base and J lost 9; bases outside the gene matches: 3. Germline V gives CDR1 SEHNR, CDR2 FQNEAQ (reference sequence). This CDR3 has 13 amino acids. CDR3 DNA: TGTGCCAGCAGCTTAGGGCTAGCGGGAGTGCAGTACTTC. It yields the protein CASSLGLAGVQYF.

As DNA, the CDR3 is TGTGCCAGCAGAGCTACCGGGACAGAGAATGAAAAACTGTTTTTT. This codes for CASRATGTENEKLFF. The V gene is TRBV6-5, the J gene TRBJ1-4; 7 positions agree with TRBD1. Trimming removed 6 bases from V and 5 bases from J; junction bases left unmatched: 9. There are 15 residues in the CDR3. Per germline, CDR1 MNHEY and CDR2 SVGAGI.

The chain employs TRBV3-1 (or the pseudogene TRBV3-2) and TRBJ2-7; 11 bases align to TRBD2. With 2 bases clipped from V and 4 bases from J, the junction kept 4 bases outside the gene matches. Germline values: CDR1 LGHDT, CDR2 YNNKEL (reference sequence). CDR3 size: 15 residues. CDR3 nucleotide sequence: TGTGCCAGCAGCCAACGGACTAGCGGGTTTTACGAGCAGTACTTC. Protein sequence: CASSQRTSGFYEQYF.

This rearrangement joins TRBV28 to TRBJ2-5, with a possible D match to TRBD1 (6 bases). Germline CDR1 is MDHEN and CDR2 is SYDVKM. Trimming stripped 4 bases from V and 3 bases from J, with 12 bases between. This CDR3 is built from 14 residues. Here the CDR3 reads CASSSRGGEETQYF. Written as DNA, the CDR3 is TGTGCCAGCAGTTCCCGTGGGGGCGAAGAGACCCAGTACTTC.

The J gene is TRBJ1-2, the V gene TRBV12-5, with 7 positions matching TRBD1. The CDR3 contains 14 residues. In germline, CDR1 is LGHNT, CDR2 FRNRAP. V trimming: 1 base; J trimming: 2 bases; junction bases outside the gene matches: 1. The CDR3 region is CASGLGQGNYGYTF. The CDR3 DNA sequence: TGTGCTAGTGGTTTGGGACAGGGAAACTATGGCTACACCTTC.

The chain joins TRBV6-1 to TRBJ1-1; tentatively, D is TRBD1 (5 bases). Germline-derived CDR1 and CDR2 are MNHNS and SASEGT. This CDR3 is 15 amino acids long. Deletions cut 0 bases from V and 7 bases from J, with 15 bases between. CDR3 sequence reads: CASSEALGRAYEAFF. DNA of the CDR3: TGTGCCAGCAGTGAAGCGTTGGGGCGAGCATATGAAGCTTTCTTT.

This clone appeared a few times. The chain's CDR3 is CASRGLAGADKETQYF. CDR3 bases: TGTGCCAGTAGGGGACTAGCGGGGGCTGATAAAGAGACCCAGTACTTC. The chain has TRBV19 and TRBJ2-5, with 14 bases aligning to TRBD2. Germline V lookup: CDR1 LNHDA, CDR2 SQIVND (reference sequence). This CDR3 spans 16 amino acids. J gave up 3 bases and V 6 bases, and 6 bases lay outside the gene matches.

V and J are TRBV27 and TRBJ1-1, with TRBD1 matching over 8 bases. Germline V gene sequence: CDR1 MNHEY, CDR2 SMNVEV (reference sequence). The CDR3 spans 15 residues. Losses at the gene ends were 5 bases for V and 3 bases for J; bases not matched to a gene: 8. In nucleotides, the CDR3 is TGTGCCAGCAGTCCTCACAGGGGGACGGACACTGAAGCTTTCTTT. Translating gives CASSPHRGTDTEAFF.

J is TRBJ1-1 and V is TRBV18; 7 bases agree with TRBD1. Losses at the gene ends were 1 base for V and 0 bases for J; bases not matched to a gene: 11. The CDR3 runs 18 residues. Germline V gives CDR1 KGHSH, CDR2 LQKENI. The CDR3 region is CASSPLGPGQTMNTEAFF. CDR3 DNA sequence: TGTGCCAGCTCACCACTCGGACCGGGACAGACAATGAACACTGAAGCTTTCTTT. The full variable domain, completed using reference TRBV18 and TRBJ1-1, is NAGVMQNPRHLVRRRGQEARLRCSPMKGHSHVYWYRQLPEEGLKFMVYLQKENIIDESGMPKERFSAEFPKEGPSILRIQQVVRGDSAAYFCASSPLGPGQTMNTEAFFGQGTRLTVV.

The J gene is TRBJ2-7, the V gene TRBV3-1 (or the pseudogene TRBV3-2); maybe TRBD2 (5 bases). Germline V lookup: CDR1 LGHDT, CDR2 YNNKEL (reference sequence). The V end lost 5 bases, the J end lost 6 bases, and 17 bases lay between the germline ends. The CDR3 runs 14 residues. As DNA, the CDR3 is TGTGCCAGCAGCGCCACCCGAAGGGAGAGCGAGCAGTACTTC. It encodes CASSATRRESEQYF.